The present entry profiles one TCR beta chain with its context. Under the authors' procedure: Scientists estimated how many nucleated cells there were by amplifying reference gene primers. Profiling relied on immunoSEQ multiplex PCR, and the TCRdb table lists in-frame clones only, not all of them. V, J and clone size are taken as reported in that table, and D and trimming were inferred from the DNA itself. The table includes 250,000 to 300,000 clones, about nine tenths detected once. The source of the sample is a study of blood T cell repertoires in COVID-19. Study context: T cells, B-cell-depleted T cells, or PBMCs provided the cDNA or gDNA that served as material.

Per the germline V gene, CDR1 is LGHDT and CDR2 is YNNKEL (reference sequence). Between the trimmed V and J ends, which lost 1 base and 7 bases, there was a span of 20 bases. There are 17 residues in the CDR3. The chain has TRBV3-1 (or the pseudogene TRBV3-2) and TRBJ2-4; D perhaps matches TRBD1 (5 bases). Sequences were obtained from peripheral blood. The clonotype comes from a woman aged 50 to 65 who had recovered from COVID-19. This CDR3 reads CASSQVRRQLGRNIQYF. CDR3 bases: TGTGCCAGCAGCCAAGTACGAAGACAGTTGGGTCGGAACATTCAGTACTTC.